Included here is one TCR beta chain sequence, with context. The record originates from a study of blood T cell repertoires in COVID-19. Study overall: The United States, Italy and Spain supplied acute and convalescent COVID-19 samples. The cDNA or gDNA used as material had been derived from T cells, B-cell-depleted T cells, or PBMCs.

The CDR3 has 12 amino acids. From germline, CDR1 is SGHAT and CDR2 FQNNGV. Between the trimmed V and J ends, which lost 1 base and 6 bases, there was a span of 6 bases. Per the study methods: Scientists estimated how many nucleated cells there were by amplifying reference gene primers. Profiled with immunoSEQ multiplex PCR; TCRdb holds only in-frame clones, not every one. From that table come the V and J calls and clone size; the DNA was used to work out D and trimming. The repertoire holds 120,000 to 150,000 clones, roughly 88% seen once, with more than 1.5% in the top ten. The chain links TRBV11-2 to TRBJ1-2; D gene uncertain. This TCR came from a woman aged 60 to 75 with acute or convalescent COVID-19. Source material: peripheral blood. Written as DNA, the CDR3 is TGTGCCAGCAGCTTAGCACGGGATGGCTACACCTTC. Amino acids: CASSLARDGYTF.